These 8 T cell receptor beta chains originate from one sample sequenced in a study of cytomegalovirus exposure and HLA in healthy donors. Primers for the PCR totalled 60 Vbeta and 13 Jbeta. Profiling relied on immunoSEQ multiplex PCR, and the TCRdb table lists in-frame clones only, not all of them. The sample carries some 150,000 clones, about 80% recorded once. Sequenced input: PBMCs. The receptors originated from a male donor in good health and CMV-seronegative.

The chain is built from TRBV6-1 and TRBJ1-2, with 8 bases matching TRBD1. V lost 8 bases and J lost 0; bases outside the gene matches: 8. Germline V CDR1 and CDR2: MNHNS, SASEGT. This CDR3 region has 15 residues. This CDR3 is CASVMTGAANYGYTF. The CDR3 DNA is TGTGCCAGCGTAATGACAGGGGCAGCTAACTATGGCTACACCTTC.

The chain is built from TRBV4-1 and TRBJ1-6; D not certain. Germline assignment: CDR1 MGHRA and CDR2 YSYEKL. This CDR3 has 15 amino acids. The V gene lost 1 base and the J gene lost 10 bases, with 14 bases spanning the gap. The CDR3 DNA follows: TGCGCCAGCAGCCAAGTTGAGGGCGTGAGCTCACCCCTCCACTTT. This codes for CASSQVEGVSSPLHF.

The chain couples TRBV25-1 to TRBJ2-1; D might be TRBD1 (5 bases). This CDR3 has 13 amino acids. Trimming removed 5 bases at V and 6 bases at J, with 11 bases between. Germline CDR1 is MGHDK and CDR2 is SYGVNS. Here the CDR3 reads CASSSQGLNEQFF. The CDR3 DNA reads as TGTGCCAGCAGTTCCCAGGGCCTCAATGAGCAGTTCTTC.

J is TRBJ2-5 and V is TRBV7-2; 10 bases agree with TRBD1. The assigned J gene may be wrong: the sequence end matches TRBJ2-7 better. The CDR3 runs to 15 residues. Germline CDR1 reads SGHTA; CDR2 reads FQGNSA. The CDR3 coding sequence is TGTGCCAGCAGCCCGGACAGGGGGAATTACTACGAGCAGTACTTC. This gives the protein CASSPDRGNYYEQYF.

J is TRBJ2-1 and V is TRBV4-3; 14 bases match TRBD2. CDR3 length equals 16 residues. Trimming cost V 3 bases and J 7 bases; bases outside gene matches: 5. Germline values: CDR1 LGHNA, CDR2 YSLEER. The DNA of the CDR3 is TGCGCCAGCAGCCAGGCGACTAGCGGGAGGGTTAATGAGCAGTTCTTC. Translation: CASSQATSGRVNEQFF.

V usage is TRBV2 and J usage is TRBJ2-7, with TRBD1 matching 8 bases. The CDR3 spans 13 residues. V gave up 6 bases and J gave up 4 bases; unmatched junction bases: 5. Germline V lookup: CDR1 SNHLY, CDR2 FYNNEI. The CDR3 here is CASRDRVQYEQYF. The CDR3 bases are TGTGCCAGCAGGGACAGGGTCCAATACGAGCAGTACTTC.

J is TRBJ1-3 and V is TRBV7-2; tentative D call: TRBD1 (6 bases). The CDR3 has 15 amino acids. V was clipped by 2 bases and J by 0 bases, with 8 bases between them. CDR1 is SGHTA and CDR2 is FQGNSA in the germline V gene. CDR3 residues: CASSLTGNSGNTIYF. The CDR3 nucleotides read TGTGCCAGCAGCTTAACAGGGAACTCTGGAAACACCATATATTTT.

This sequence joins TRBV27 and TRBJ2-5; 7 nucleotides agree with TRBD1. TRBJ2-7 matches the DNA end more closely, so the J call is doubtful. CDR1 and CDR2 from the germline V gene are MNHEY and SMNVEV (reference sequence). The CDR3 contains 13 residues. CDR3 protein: CASSPGTVYEQYF. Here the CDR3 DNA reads TGTGCCAGCAGTCCCGGGACAGTCTACGAGCAGTACTTC.